The clone carrying this T cell receptor (beta chain) was seen just once. Repertoires were generated with immunoSEQ multiplex PCR, while TCRdb's copy carries only in-frame clones and drops some. In the table there are fewer than 250,000 clones, roughly 90% of which are singletons. The V gene end was trimmed by 6 bases and the J gene end by 4 bases; junction bases not matched to a gene: 7. Germline CDR1 MNHNY, CDR2 SVGAGI (reference sequence). The CDR3 has 15 amino acids. The sample comes from a study of blood T cell repertoires in COVID-19. The specimen was peripheral blood. The clonotype originates from a woman in her sixties with acute or convalescent COVID-19. The rearrangement joins TRBV6-6 to TRBJ1-5; TRBD1 matches at 9 bases. CDR3 nucleotides: TGTGCCAGCAGCATAGACGGACAGGGGAATCAGCCCCAGCATTTT. Its protein is CASSIDGQGNQPQHF.